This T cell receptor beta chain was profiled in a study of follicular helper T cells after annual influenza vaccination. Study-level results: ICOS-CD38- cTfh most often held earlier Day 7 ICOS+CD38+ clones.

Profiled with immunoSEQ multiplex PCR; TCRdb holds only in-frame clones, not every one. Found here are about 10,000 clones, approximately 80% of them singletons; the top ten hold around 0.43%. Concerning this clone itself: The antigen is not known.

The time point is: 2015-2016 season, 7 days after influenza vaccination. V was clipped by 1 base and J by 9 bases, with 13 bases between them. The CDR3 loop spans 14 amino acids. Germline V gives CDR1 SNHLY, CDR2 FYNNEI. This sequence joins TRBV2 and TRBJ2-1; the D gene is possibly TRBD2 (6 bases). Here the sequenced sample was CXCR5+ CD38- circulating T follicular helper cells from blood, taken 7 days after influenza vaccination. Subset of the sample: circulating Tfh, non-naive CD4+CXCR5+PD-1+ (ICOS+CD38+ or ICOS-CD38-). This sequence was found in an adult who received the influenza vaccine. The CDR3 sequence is CASSEDVGRGEQFF. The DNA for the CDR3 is TGTGCCAGCAGTGAAGATGTGGGGCGGGGTGAGCAGTTCTTC.